This TCR beta chain was sequenced in a study of T cell responses to AZD1222 COVID-19 vaccine. Findings and caveats of the study: Most donors were white British, females outnumbered males, and clonal diversity was possibly underestimated.

Note on this clone: Its specificity is unknown.

Assay used: immunoSEQ multiplex PCR; TCRdb lists only in-frame clones, some missing. The sample has around 110,000 clones, around nine tenths seen once; the top ten hold around 1.7%. In germline, CDR1 is MNHNS, CDR2 SASEGT. CDR3 length: 15 amino acids. With 2 bases removed from V and 7 bases from J, the gap between germline ends came to 14 bases. The genes are TRBV6-1 and TRBJ1-4; D unclear. The sample in question was peripheral blood, obtained on day 0 of AZD1222 vaccination. This sequence originates from an adult in good health. CDR3 protein: CASSEQWRDGEKLFF. Written as DNA, the CDR3 is TGTGCCAGCAGTGAACAGTGGAGGGATGGTGAAAAACTGTTTTTT.